These 23 T cell receptor beta chains came from one sample sequenced in a study of OX40 agonist ivuxolimab in advanced cancers. The protocol was immunoSEQ multiplex PCR, while the TCRdb copy is restricted to in-frame clones and leaves out a portion. Of more than 45,000 clones in the sample, around 84% were seen once. Specimen: CD4+ or CD8+ T cells sorted from blood, collected in a trial of the OX40 agonist ivuxolimab. The source is an adult with an advanced solid tumor such as melanoma, head and neck, liver or kidney cancer.

The rearrangement uses TRBV19 and TRBJ1-1; unclear D gene. CDR3 length: 14 residues. V was clipped by 7 bases and J by 5 bases, with 17 bases between them. Per the germline V gene, CDR1 is LNHDA and CDR2 is SQIVND (reference sequence). The CDR3 nucleotides read TGTGCCAGTACCATAGACGGGGTTGGAACTGAAGCTTTCTTT. As protein: CASTIDGVGTEAFF.

The chain carries TRBV18 and TRBJ2-3; D not certain. V was shortened by 1 base and J by 0 bases, with 5 bases between the two germline ends. The CDR3 consists of 14 residues. The germline CDR1 and CDR2 sequences are KGHSH and LQKENI. The CDR3 sequence is CASSPLTSTDTQYF. The CDR3 coding sequence is TGTGCCAGCTCACCACTCACCAGCACAGATACGCAGTATTTT.

The genes are TRBV7-9 and TRBJ2-7; 9 nucleotides match TRBD1. CDR3 length: 15 amino acids. V trimming: 2 bases; J trimming: 3 bases; junction bases outside the gene matches: 5. The germline V gene has CDR1 SEHNR and CDR2 FQNEAQ (reference sequence). This CDR3 reads CASSLTGTGYYEQYF. The CDR3 nucleotides are TGTGCCAGCAGCTTAACCGGGACAGGGTACTACGAGCAGTACTTC.

This clone was detected only a few times. V usage is TRBV4-1 and J usage is TRBJ2-7; D may be TRBD2 (6 bases). This CDR3 has 15 residues. The germline V gene encodes CDR1 MGHRA and CDR2 YSYEKL. The V and J ends lost 1 base and 6 bases respectively, with 16 bases between them. This CDR3 is CASSQVPGRGIEQYF. CDR3 sequence (DNA): TGCGCCAGCAGCCAAGTTCCCGGGAGAGGGATCGAGCAGTACTTC.

The rearrangement joins TRBV6-5 to TRBJ1-1; D not certain. The germline V gene encodes CDR1 MNHEY and CDR2 SVGAGI. V lost 2 bases and J 0 bases, leaving 13 bases between the germline ends. The CDR3 contains 16 residues. The CDR3 spells CASSYEVSAMNTEAFF. The CDR3 region has the DNA TGTGCCAGCAGTTACGAAGTAAGTGCAATGAACACTGAAGCTTTCTTT.

The rearrangement joins TRBV19 to TRBJ1-5; D may be TRBD1 (6 bases). The V end lost 3 bases, the J end lost 6 bases, and 12 bases lay between the germline ends. The CDR3 covers 14 residues. Germline V CDR1 and CDR2: LNHDA, SQIVND (reference sequence). The CDR3 loop is CASSISGGSQPQHF. In DNA form, the CDR3 reads TGTGCCAGTAGTATTTCGGGGGGCAGTCAGCCCCAGCATTTT.

This chain joins TRBV10-3 and TRBJ2-1; D perhaps matches TRBD1 (7 bases). Germline V gives CDR1 ENHRY, CDR2 SYGVKD. The CDR3 is 16 amino acids. V was shortened by 3 bases and J by 2 bases, with 14 bases between the two germline ends. CDR3 in DNA: TGTGCCATCAGTGACCAAGCCAGGGGGGCCTACAATGAGCAGTTCTTC. It codes for CAISDQARGAYNEQFF.

The chain recombines TRBV14 with TRBJ1-3, with TRBD1 identical over 8 bases. The trim removed 1 base at V and 3 bases at J, leaving 2 bases unmatched. This CDR3 contains 15 residues. Germline CDR1 SGHDN, CDR2 FVKESK. The CDR3 region has the DNA TGTGCCAGCAGCCAAGCCAGGGGGCATGGAAACACCATATATTTT. Its translation: CASSQARGHGNTIYF. Variable domain in full (rest from reference TRBV14 and TRBJ1-3): EAGVTQFPSHSVIEKGQTVTLRCDPISGHDNLYWYRRVMGKEIKFLLHFVKESKQDESGMPNNRFLAERTGGTYSTLKVQPAELEDSGVYFCASSQARGHGNTIYFGEGSWLTVV.

The chain is built from TRBV12-5 and TRBJ1-5; weak D call: TRBD1 (5 bases). This CDR3 comprises 15 residues. V dropped 7 bases and J dropped 2 bases, with 15 bases sitting between them. The V gene's germline CDR1 is LGHNT and CDR2 FRNRAP. CDR3 protein: CASAPGILGNQPQHF. CDR3 in DNA: TGTGCTAGTGCTCCAGGGATTCTCGGCAATCAGCCCCAGCATTTT.

This chain links TRBV10-2 with TRBJ1-5; 12 bases agree with TRBD1. This CDR3 comprises 15 residues. Germline V gene sequence: CDR1 WSHSY, CDR2 SAAADI. Unmatched junction bases numbered 5, after V lost 5 bases and J lost 6 bases. CDR3 sequence reads: CASSLGTGGTQPQHF. For the CDR3, the DNA is TGCGCCAGCAGTTTAGGGACAGGGGGCACTCAGCCCCAGCATTTT.

The V gene is TRBV6-5, the J gene TRBJ1-1; 9 nucleotides line up with TRBD1. The V and J ends lost 0 bases and 11 bases, in that order; junction bases with no gene match: 10. This CDR3 has 15 amino acids. From germline, CDR1 is MNHEY and CDR2 SVGAGI. The CDR3 DNA is TGTGCCAGCAGTTACTCGATGGGACAGGGATCGACGGCTTTCTTT. Translation gives CASSYSMGQGSTAFF.

This clone was counted once. This chain connects TRBV5-8 to TRBJ1-2; D perhaps matches TRBD1 (6 bases). Deletions cut 3 bases from V and 7 bases from J, with 10 bases between. CDR3 length: 12 amino acids. CDR1 SGHTS and CDR2 YDEGEE come from the germline V gene. The CDR3 coding sequence is TGTGCCAGCAGCTGGGGGGGCAGTGGCTACACCTTC. This encodes CASSWGGSGYTF. Using reference TRBV5-8 and TRBJ1-2 for the parts outside the CDR3, the full variable domain is EAGVTQSPTHLIKTRGQQATLRCSPISGHTSVYWYQQALGLGLQFLLWYDEGEERNRGNFPPRFSGRQFPNYSSELNVNALELEDSALYLCASSWGGSGYTFGSGTRLTVV.

The genes are TRBV18 and TRBJ1-4; 7 bases agree with TRBD1. V was pared by 1 base and J by 2 bases, with 1 base of the junction left unmatched. The germline CDR1 and CDR2 sequences are KGHSH and LQKENI. This CDR3 comprises 15 residues. As DNA, the CDR3 is TGTGCCAGCTCACCACAGGGGGCTACTAATGAAAAACTGTTTTTT. Amino acid sequence: CASSPQGATNEKLFF.

The rearrangement joins TRBV25-1 to TRBJ1-5; TRBD1 might be the D (6 bases). CDR3 size: 14 residues. Germline V lookup: CDR1 MGHDK, CDR2 SYGVNS. Trimming pared 4 bases from V and 7 bases from J, leaving 14 bases between. The CDR3 sequence is CASSVTGFGQPQHF. CDR3 bases: TGTGCCAGCAGTGTTACAGGGTTCGGACAGCCCCAGCATTTT.

This chain uses TRBV6-5 with TRBJ2-3; D is unresolved. The CDR3 covers 13 residues. The germline V and J ends were trimmed by 2 bases and 2 bases, with 5 bases remaining between them. Germline V gene lookup returns CDR1 MNHEY and CDR2 SVGAGI. CDR3 in DNA: TGTGCCAGCAGTTACGGTTTCACAGATACGCAGTATTTT. Protein sequence: CASSYGFTDTQYF.

CDR3 amino acids: CASSVGGRDEKLFF. The CDR3 DNA is TGTGCCAGCAGCGTAGGGGGGCGGGATGAAAAACTGTTTTTT. The chain joins TRBV9 to TRBJ1-4; D is perhaps TRBD1 (6 bases). V dropped 0 bases and J dropped 6 bases, with 9 bases sitting between them. The CDR3 runs 14 residues. CDR1 and CDR2 (germline): SGDLS, YYNGEE.

This chain joins TRBV5-1 and TRBJ2-7, with TRBD2 matching over 9 bases. This CDR3 contains 14 residues. V lost 1 base, J lost 6 bases, and 5 bases stayed unmatched. The V gene's germline CDR1 is SGHRS and CDR2 YFSETQ. CDR3 region: CASSLNSGGSEQYF. The CDR3 bases are TGCGCCAGCAGCTTGAATAGCGGGGGCAGCGAGCAGTACTTC.

The J gene is TRBJ2-5, the V gene TRBV5-1; tentatively, D is TRBD1 (5 bases). The CDR3 contains 14 residues. V lost 0 bases and J lost 4, with 10 bases in between. From germline, CDR1 is SGHRS and CDR2 YFSETQ. Here the CDR3 reads CASSLGGRGETQYF. The CDR3 DNA is TGCGCCAGCAGCTTGGGGGGTAGGGGAGAGACCCAGTACTTC.

The rearrangement joins TRBV7-9 to TRBJ2-7, with D perhaps assigned TRBD1 or TRBD2 (5 bases each). The CDR3 contains 15 residues. Trimming left V 11 bases short and J 3 bases short, with 23 bases between. Germline CDR1 and CDR2: SEHNR and FQNEAQ (reference sequence). The CDR3 DNA follows: TGTGCCTCTTACAACCCAGGGACGGCCGGCTACGAGCAGTACTTC. Protein: CASYNPGTAGYEQYF.

Concerning this clone: The sample contains more than one DNA sequence encoding this CDR3. The V and J genes are TRBV5-1 and TRBJ1-3, with D uncertain. This CDR3 spans 13 amino acids. Trimming shortened V by 6 bases and J by 4 bases, and 11 bases separated the two germline ends. Germline V gene data show CDR1 as SGHRS and CDR2 as YFSETQ. The CDR3 spells CASKQESGNTIYF. CDR3 nucleotides: TGCGCCAGCAAGCAGGAGTCCGGAAACACCATATATTTT.

This chain connects TRBV7-9 to TRBJ2-5, with 16 positions matching TRBD2. Germline CDR1 and CDR2: SEHNR and FQNEAQ (reference sequence). This CDR3 is built from 17 residues. J was trimmed by 5 bases and V by 5 bases; bases with no gene match: 8. CDR3 loop: CASSPGTSGGAGETQYF. The DNA for the CDR3 is TGTGCCAGCAGCCCCGGGACTAGCGGGGGGGCCGGGGAGACCCAGTACTTC.

CDR3 sequence reads: CAWIPGYNEQFF. The CDR3 DNA reads as TGTGCCTGGATCCCAGGGTACAATGAGCAGTTCTTC. The rearrangement uses TRBV30 and TRBJ2-1, with a weak D call TRBD1 (5 bases). V was cut by 4 bases and J by 4 bases, with 8 bases left in between. The germline CDR1 and CDR2 sequences are GTSNPN and SVGIG (reference sequence). The CDR3 contains 12 residues.

This chain links TRBV19 with TRBJ1-2; TRBD1 is a possible D gene (5 bases). Trimming pared 6 bases from V and 8 bases from J, leaving 28 bases between. The CDR3 totals 17 residues. Germline V gene lookup returns CDR1 LNHDA and CDR2 SQIVND (reference sequence). The CDR3: CASRSGGSGFRASGYTF. The CDR3 bases are TGTGCCAGTAGGTCCGGGGGATCGGGGTTTAGGGCATCCGGCTACACCTTC.